Sequencing of this T cell receptor beta chain was carried out in a study of T cell responses to AZD1222 COVID-19 vaccine. Broader study findings: Vaccine-related CD4 TCRs covered spike, predominating at 160-218 and 743-854. Spike-specific TCRs gained breadth and depth after people received two AZD1222 doses. The donor group comprised mostly white British people and more females; the analysis possibly underestimated clonal diversity.

Generated by immunoSEQ multiplex PCR, the TCRdb table keeps only in-frame clones and is missing some. The table has 150,000 or so clones, around 93% seen once. The CDR3 loop spans 18 amino acids. Germline V lookup: CDR1 LGHDT, CDR2 YNNKEL (reference sequence). V lost 0 bases and J lost 0; bases outside the gene matches: 4. A note on this clone: Antigen: not known.

The sequence was collected from an adult in good health. The specimen was peripheral blood, collected on day 0 of AZD1222 vaccination. The chain carries TRBV3-1 (or the pseudogene TRBV3-2) and TRBJ2-5; 13 bases fit TRBD2. CDR3 amino acids: CASSQEGTSGEYQETQYF. The CDR3, as DNA: TGTGCCAGCAGCCAAGAAGGGACTAGCGGGGAGTACCAAGAGACCCAGTACTTC.